The 9 T cell receptor beta chains listed next were all sequenced from one sample in a study of shared T cell receptors in the human thymus listed by TCRdb under 2021. Libraries were made using the immunoSEQ multiplex PCR assay. What TCRdb holds here is the immuneACCESS table cut down to in-frame rearrangements. Part of the clones is not present; checked against another copy, under half of the missing clones reflect an unresolved V gene, and the others are unexplained. This sample holds about 660,000 clones; over 75% were observed only once. The ten biggest clones cover approximately 0.0097% of the sample. These data are also associated with another study on human thymus T cells.

Sequencing used thymocytes. The receptors derive from a boy in the first two years of life with a congenital heart defect. Donor details come from another sample of the same person, matched by shared clones.

This rearrangement joins TRBV30 to TRBJ2-7, with D perhaps matching TRBD1 (5 bases). Germline-derived CDR1 and CDR2 are GTSNPN and SVGIG (reference sequence). The CDR3 totals 17 residues. V lost 0 bases and J 2 bases, leaving 20 bases between the germline ends. The CDR3 spells CAWSVISGRTTPYEQYF. The CDR3, as DNA: TGTGCCTGGAGTGTAATTTCGGGCAGGACAACGCCCTACGAGCAGTACTTC.

The chain links TRBV5-1 to TRBJ1-5; 8 bases fit TRBD1. V shed 4 bases, J shed 3 bases, and the junction held 15 bases outside the gene matches. The germline V gene encodes CDR1 SGHRS and CDR2 YFSETQ. This CDR3 contains 18 residues. The DNA of the CDR3 is TGCGCCAGCAGCACGCCGGACAGGGTAGGTGTCCCCAATCAGCCCCAGCATTTT. Protein sequence: CASSTPDRVGVPNQPQHF.

The rearrangement uses TRBV5-4 and TRBJ2-5, with 12 bases matching TRBD2. Germline lookup yields CDR1 SGHNT and CDR2 YYREEE (reference sequence). The CDR3 length is 15 residues. V lost 4 bases, J lost 5 bases, and 6 bases stayed unmatched. The CDR3 sequence: CASSGGLAGRETQYF. CDR3 DNA: TGTGCCAGCAGCGGTGGACTAGCGGGGAGGGAGACCCAGTACTTC.

The chain links TRBV4-2 to TRBJ2-3; the D gene is possibly TRBD2 (5 bases). Germline V lookup: CDR1 LGHNA, CDR2 YNFKEQ. CDR3 length: 13 amino acids. V was pared by 5 bases and J by 4 bases, with 10 bases between. The CDR3 spells CASSTLVPDTQYF. In DNA form, the CDR3 reads TGTGCCAGCAGCACACTAGTTCCAGATACGCAGTATTTT.

The chain combines TRBV5-6 with TRBJ1-1; 8 nucleotides agree with TRBD1. CDR1 and CDR2 from the germline V gene are SGHDT and YYEEEE. CDR3 length equals 13 residues. Trimming at V came to 4 bases and at J to 4 bases, leaving 3 bases not matched to a gene. CDR3 DNA sequence: TGTGCCAGCAGCATACAGGGGGTCACTGAAGCTTTCTTT. Protein: CASSIQGVTEAFF.

This clone showed up just a few times. The chain carries TRBV7-9 and TRBJ2-1; TRBD2 matches 14 bases. The CDR3 contains 16 residues. CDR1 SEHNR and CDR2 FQNEAQ come from the germline V gene (reference sequence). V trimming: 8 bases; J trimming: 4 bases; junction bases outside the gene matches: 7. The CDR3 region is CASRGLAGVTYNEQFF. CDR3 sequence (DNA): TGTGCCAGCCGGGGACTAGCGGGAGTGACTTACAATGAGCAGTTCTTC.

The chain carries TRBV7-8 and TRBJ2-1; D gene ambiguous. The CDR3 has 11 residues. CDR1 is SGHVS and CDR2 is FQNEAQ in the germline V gene. V shed 4 bases and J shed 8 bases, with 6 bases lying between them. The CDR3 spells CASSSSHEQFF. The CDR3 DNA is TGTGCCAGCAGCTCGTCCCATGAGCAGTTCTTC.

V usage is TRBV25-1 and J usage is TRBJ2-1; D might be TRBD1 (6 bases). The length of the CDR3 is 15 residues. CDR1 and CDR2 (germline): MGHDK, SYGVNS. V gave up 2 bases and J gave up 5 bases, with 13 bases separating them. CDR3 in DNA: TGTGCCAGCAGTGAAGAACAGGGAACTAACAATGAGCAGTTCTTC. Encoded protein: CASSEEQGTNNEQFF.

The chain combines TRBV27 with TRBJ1-4; no clear D. Germline V gene data show CDR1 as MNHEY and CDR2 as SMNVEV (reference sequence). The CDR3 contains 13 residues. Trimming shortened V by 6 bases and J by 8 bases, and 13 bases separated the two germline ends. The CDR3 region is CASRMGFREKLFF. DNA of the CDR3: TGTGCCAGCAGGATGGGCTTTAGGGAAAAACTGTTTTTT.